These 5 T cell receptor beta chains were all obtained from the same sample, sequenced in a study of PD-L1 blockade in urothelial cancer (TCRdb year 2017). The method behind the library was the immunoSEQ multiplex PCR assay. As stored in TCRdb, this immuneACCESS dataset retains in-frame rearrangements with V and J assigned. A fraction of the clones does not appear; measured against another copy, unresolved V genes explain less than half of the discrepancy, and the remainder lacks a known reason. This sample is represented by 60,000 to 75,000 clones; 84% of them were singletons. The ten largest clones add up to roughly 8.3% of the sample. Reading the label with the study, this specimen's time point is: pretreatment peripheral blood. The sequenced sample was PBMCs, obtained around atezolizumab (anti-PD-L1) treatment. The receptor source for this set is a woman in her 70s with urothelial cancer.

This sequence joins TRBV29-1 and TRBJ2-5; D possibly corresponds to TRBD2 (6 bases). CDR3 size: 16 residues. The germline gives CDR1 SQVTM, CDR2 ANQGSEA. The ends were cut back, 5 bases at V and 2 bases at J, with 21 bases in the middle. CDR3 coding DNA: TGCAGCGTTAGAAGGACTACCTGGACACAACAAGAGACCCAGTACTTC. It encodes CSVRRTTWTQQETQYF.

This chain links TRBV28 with TRBJ1-3; D is undetermined. V lost 6 bases and J lost 4, with 16 bases in between. Germline assignment: CDR1 MDHEN and CDR2 SYDVKM. The CDR3 extends over 15 amino acids. This CDR3 is CASRGASGSGNTIYF. CDR3 bases: TGTGCCAGCAGGGGTGCTTCGGGGTCCGGAAACACCATATATTTT.

The chain employs TRBV6-5 and TRBJ1-1; 7 nucleotides match TRBD1. V dropped 6 bases and J dropped 3; count of bases not matched to a gene: 10. Germline assignment: CDR1 MNHEY and CDR2 SVGAGI. The CDR3 is 15 residues long. CDR3 DNA sequence: TGTGCCAGCAGCCCATACAGGGGTCGAGACACTGAAGCTTTCTTT. It is translated as CASSPYRGRDTEAFF.

This chain links TRBV5-8 with TRBJ1-5; 12 bases agree with TRBD1. This CDR3 region has 16 residues. The V gene end was trimmed by 3 bases and the J gene end by 4 bases; junction bases not matched to a gene: 5. The germline gives CDR1 SGHTS, CDR2 YDEGEE. CDR3 bases: TGTGCCAGCAGCTCCCGGGACAGGGGGCCTAATCAGCCCCAGCATTTT. Translation: CASSSRDRGPNQPQHF.

In its sample, this clone was seen a few times. The rearrangement uses TRBV19 and TRBJ2-1; TRBD1 might be the D (5 bases). The V end was cut by 6 bases, the J end by 3 bases, with 12 bases between. This CDR3 is 14 amino acids long. CDR1 and CDR2 (germline): LNHDA, SQIVND (reference sequence). The CDR3 sequence: CASRGDLGYNEQFF. The CDR3 nucleotides read TGTGCCAGTAGAGGGGATCTGGGCTACAATGAGCAGTTCTTC.